This TCR beta chain was found in a study of cytomegalovirus exposure and HLA in healthy donors. Study-level points and caveats: Presence/absence analyses assumed roughly uniform sequencing depth across donors. Cytomegalovirus-associated status was assigned to about 180 TCR beta chains. Trimming of TCR beta V- and J-genes showed a link, identified in a later analysis, to a missense DCLRE1C variant.

The PCR employed 60 Vbeta primers together with 13 Jbeta primers. As processed by the authors: Some 10 million of the approximately 80 million unique TCR beta chains counted in a later analysis were shared. Data came from immunoSEQ multiplex PCR; TCRdb stores just in-frame clones and leaves some out. The V and J calls and clone size come from that table; D and trimming were worked out from the DNA. The data hold about 150,000 clones, with 81% observed a single time. Remarks on this clone: As yet, its antigen is unknown.

The CDR3 spans 15 residues. The germline V gene has CDR1 SGHRS and CDR2 YFSETQ. After removal of 2 bases from V and 7 bases from J, the junction contained 6 bases not matched to a gene. The sample comprised PBMCs. This rearrangement joins TRBV5-1 to TRBJ1-4; the match to TRBD1 covers 9 bases. The clonotype originates from a man aged 45-60 years in good health and CMV-seropositive. This chain's CDR3 is CASSLQGASGEKLFF. CDR3 nucleotides: TGCGCCAGCAGCTTACAGGGGGCCTCTGGTGAAAAACTGTTTTTT.